The 2 T cell receptor beta chains below all came from one sample that was sequenced in a study of T cells in Graves' hyperthyroidism and ophthalmopathy. Regions amplified from RNA transcripts were the TCR beta CDR3 regions. HTBI primers were employed in a first-round RT-PCR of the TCR CDR3. Each CDR3 protein gets one entry after TCRdb re-called the multiplex PCR reads with MiXCR. The table shows approximately 510,000 distinct CDR3 sequences, with roughly 45% occurring only once. Sequencing used peripheral blood or thyroid tissue (not recorded which). These TCRs come from an adult woman with Graves' disease, either hyperthyroidism or ophthalmopathy (not recorded which).

The chain is built from TRBV9 and TRBJ2-7; D is perhaps TRBD2 (5 bases). V lost 5 bases, J lost 1 base, and 22 bases lay in between. The CDR3 runs to 17 residues. From germline, CDR1 is SGDLS and CDR2 YYNGEE. The CDR3 bases are TGTGCCAGCAGTCATCAGCCCGGGGTCAACAGTTCCTACGAGCAGTACTTC. Translation: CASSHQPGVNSSYEQYF. Complete variable domain (other parts from reference TRBV9 and TRBJ2-7): DSGVTQTPKHLITATGQRVTLRCSPRSGDLSVYWYQQSLDQGLQFLIQYYNGEERAKGNILERFSAQQFPDLHSELNLSSLELGDSALYFCASSHQPGVNSSYEQYFGPGTRLTVT.

This clonotype occurred a few times. This chain joins TRBV29-1 and TRBJ2-3, with D possibly matching TRBD1 (5 bases). V was pared by 3 bases and J by 2 bases, with 30 bases between. Germline V gene data show CDR1 as SQVTM and CDR2 as ANQGSEA. The CDR3 spans 20 residues. CDR3 coding DNA: TGCAGCGTTGAGGTCAGGGAAGTGGGGATCACAACTCAAGCCACAGATACGCAGTATTTT. Amino acid sequence: CSVEVREVGITTQATDTQYF.